This TCR beta chain is drawn from a study of blood T cell repertoires in COVID-19. Assay used: immunoSEQ multiplex PCR; TCRdb lists only in-frame clones, some missing. The sample includes roughly 71,000 clones, approximately 80% seen only once; the top ten take roughly 20%. Germline loops: CDR1 SNHLY, CDR2 FYNNEI. This CDR3 is built from 14 residues. V was shortened by 6 bases and J by 6 bases, with 15 bases between the two germline ends. The sample was peripheral blood. The V and J genes are TRBV2 and TRBJ2-1; D perhaps matches TRBD1 (6 bases). The sequence was collected from a man in his 70s who had recovered from COVID-19. CDR3 region: CASRQGQSTNEQFF. CDR3 DNA sequence: TGTGCCAGCAGGCAAGGACAGTCTACCAATGAGCAGTTCTTC.